This T cell receptor (beta chain) came from a study of blood T cell repertoires in COVID-19. Points on this clone: At one end the junction does not follow the germline gene, possibly because of a read error.

Some clones are missing from TCRdb's copy, which holds only in-frame ones; the method was immunoSEQ multiplex PCR. Here the sample spans 220,000 or so clones, roughly 84% being singletons. The V gene's germline CDR1 is SGHTA and CDR2 FQGNSA. The CDR3 contains 15 residues. This TCR came from a woman aged 60-70 years who had recovered from COVID-19. The chain carries TRBV7-2 and TRBJ2-1, with 7 positions matching TRBD1. Sequencing used peripheral blood. The CDR3 region has the DNA TGTGCCAGCAGCCAAGGGGGACAGCTCTACTATGAGCAGTTCTTC. It codes for CASSQGGQLYYEQFF.